This TCR beta chain is from a study of CD8+ T cells in alopecia areata. Points from the study as a whole: Sequences from scalp samples also cover resident alphabeta T cells of normal skin.

About this clone: No antigen is known for it.

Per the germline V gene, CDR1 is SGHRS and CDR2 is YFSETQ. Trimming took off 2 bases at V and 2 bases at J, with 11 bases between the two ends. CDR3 length: 14 residues. Sequencing used cDNA as its template, made by extracting RNA and reverse transcribing it. Profiling relied on immunoSEQ multiplex PCR, and the TCRdb table lists in-frame clones only, not all of them. This sample carries 110,000 or so clones, almost 60% of them seen once, and the ten largest clones take roughly 20%. This chain uses TRBV5-1 with TRBJ2-7; D not certain. The clonotype comes from a human donor in good health. The sequenced material came from CD8+ T cells sorted from blood. CDR3 in amino acids: CASSLWTETYEQYF. CDR3 DNA sequence: TGCGCCAGCAGCTTATGGACCGAGACCTACGAGCAGTACTTC. The full variable domain, its missing parts supplied by reference TRBV5-1 and TRBJ2-7, is KAGVTQTPRYLIKTRGQQVTLSCSPISGHRSVSWYQQTPGQGLQFLFEYFSETQRNKGNFPGRFSGRQFSNSRSEMNVSTLELGDSALYLCASSLWTETYEQYFGPGTRLTVT.